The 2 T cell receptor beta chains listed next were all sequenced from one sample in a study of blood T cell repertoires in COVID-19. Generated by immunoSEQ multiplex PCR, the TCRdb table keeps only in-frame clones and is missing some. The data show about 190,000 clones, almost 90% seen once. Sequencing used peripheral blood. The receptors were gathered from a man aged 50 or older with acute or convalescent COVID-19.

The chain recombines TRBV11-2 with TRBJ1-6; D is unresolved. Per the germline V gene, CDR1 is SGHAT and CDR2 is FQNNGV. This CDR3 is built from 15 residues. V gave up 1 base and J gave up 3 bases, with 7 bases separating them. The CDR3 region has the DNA TGTGCCAGCAGCTTAGGCCGGGGCTATAATTCACCCCTCCACTTT. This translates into CASSLGRGYNSPLHF. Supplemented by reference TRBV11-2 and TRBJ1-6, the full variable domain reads EAGVAQSPRYKIIEKRQSVAFWCNPISGHATLYWYQQILGQGPKLLIQFQNNGVVDDSQLPKDRFSAERLKGVDSTLKIQPAKLEDSAVYLCASSLGRGYNSPLHFGNGTRLTVT.

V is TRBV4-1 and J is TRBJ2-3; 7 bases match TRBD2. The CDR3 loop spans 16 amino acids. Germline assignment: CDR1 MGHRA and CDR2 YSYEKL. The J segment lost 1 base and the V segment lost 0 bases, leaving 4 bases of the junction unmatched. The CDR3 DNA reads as TGCGCCAGCAGCCAAGATGGTCGGGGGGGCACAGATACGCAGTATTTT. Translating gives CASSQDGRGGTDTQYF.